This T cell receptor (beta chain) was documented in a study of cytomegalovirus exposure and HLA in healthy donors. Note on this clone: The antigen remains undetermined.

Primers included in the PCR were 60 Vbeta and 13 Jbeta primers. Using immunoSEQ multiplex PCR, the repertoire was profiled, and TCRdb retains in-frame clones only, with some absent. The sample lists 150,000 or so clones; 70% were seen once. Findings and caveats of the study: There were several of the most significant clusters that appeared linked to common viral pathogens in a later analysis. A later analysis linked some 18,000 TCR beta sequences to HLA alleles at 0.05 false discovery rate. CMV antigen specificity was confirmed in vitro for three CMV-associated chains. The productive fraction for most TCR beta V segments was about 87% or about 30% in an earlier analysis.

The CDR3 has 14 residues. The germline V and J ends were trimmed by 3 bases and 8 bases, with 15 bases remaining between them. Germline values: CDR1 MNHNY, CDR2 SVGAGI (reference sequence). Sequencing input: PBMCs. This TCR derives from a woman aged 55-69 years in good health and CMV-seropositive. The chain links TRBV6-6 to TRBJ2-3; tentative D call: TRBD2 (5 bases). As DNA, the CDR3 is TGTGCCAGCAGTTATGCCTCGCCGGGGAGTACGCAGTATTTT. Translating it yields CASSYASPGSTQYF.